The entry below gives a single TCR beta chain sequence along with its context. Its matching antigen is unknown. The data were taken from a study of Ad26.COV2.S vaccination and SARS-CoV-2 variants. The assay was immunoSEQ multiplex PCR, and TCRdb's table has in-frame clones only and misses some. The sample consists of 180,000 or so clones, roughly nine tenths of them appearing once. Between the trimmed V and J ends, which lost 7 bases and 4 bases, there was a span of 17 bases. Germline assignment: CDR1 SEHNR and CDR2 FQNEAQ (reference sequence). The length of the CDR3 is 15 residues. Study outcomes and limitations: Researchers cautioned that TCR breadth and depth analyses may have underestimated total T cell responses.

Sample: peripheral blood, taken after recovery from COVID-19. The receptor's source is a human donor who had recovered from COVID-19. The V call is TRBV7-9, the J call TRBJ1-5; possibly TRBD1 for D (6 bases). The CDR3 bases are TGTGCCAGCACCGAAGGGGGAAGCTATAATCAGCCCCAGCATTTT. It encodes CASTEGGSYNQPQHF. Full variable domain (outside the CDR3, taken from reference TRBV7-9 and TRBJ1-5): DTGVSQNPRHKITKRGQNVTFRCDPISEHNRLYWYRQTLGQGPEFLTYFQNEAQLEKSRLLSDRFSAERPKGSFSTLEIQRTEQGDSAMYLCASTEGGSYNQPQHFGDGTRLSIL.